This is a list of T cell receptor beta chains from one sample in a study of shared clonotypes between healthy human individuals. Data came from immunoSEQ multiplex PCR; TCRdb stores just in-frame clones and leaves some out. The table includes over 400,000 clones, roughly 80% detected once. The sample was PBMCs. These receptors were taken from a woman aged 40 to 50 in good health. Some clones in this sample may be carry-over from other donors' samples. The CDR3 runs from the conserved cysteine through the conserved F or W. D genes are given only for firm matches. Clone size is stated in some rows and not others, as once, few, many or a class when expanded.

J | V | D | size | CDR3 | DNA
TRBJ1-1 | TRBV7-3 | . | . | CASSSRNTEAFF | TGTGCCAGCAGCTCCAGGAACACTGAAGCTTTCTTT
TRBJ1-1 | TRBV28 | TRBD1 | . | CASSSGTGGLGAFF | TGTGCCAGCAGCTCCGGGACAGGGGGCCTCGGAGCTTTCTTT
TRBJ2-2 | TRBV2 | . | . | CASSEALRAGDTGELFF | TGTGCCAGCAGTGAAGCGCTTCGGGCAGGGGACACCGGGGAGCTGTTTTTT
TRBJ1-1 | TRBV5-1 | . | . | CASSLNIWGEDTEAFF | TGCGCCAGCAGCTTAAATATCTGGGGCGAGGACACTGAAGCTTTCTTT
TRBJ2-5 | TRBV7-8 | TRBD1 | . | CASSLAAGGAGETQYF | TGTGCCAGCAGCTTAGCTGCAGGGGGCGCGGGGGAGACCCAGTACTTC
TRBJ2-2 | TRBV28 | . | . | CASNKGQLEYTGELFF | TGTGCCAGCAACAAAGGGCAATTGGAGTACACCGGGGAGCTGTTTTTT
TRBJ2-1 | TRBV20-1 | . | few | CSAYPRAPIF | TGCAGTGCTTACCCTAGGGCCCCGATCTTC
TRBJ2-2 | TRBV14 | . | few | CASSQASSLATGELFF | TGTGCCAGCAGCCAAGCGAGTTCCTTGGCCACCGGGGAGCTGTTTTTT
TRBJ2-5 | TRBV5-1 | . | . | CASSLFSETQYF | TGCGCCAGCAGCTTATTCTCAGAGACCCAGTACTTC
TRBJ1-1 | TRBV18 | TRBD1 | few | CASSQKGAPVNTEAFF | TGTGCCAGCTCACAGAAGGGGGCCCCCGTGAACACTGAAGCTTTCTTT
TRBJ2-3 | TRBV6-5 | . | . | CASRNPGTDTQYF | TGTGCCAGCAGAAATCCTGGGACAGATACGCAGTATTTT
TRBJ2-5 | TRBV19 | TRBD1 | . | CASSTTGEQETQYF | TGTGCCAGTAGTACAACAGGGGAACAAGAGACCCAGTACTTC
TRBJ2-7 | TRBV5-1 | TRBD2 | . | CASSLSGSYGYEQYF | TGCGCCAGCAGCTTAAGCGGGAGTTATGGTTACGAGCAGTACTTC
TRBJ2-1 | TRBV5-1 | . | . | CASSLEGGTYNEQFF | TGCGCCAGCAGCTTGGAAGGGGGAACCTACAATGAGCAGTTCTTC
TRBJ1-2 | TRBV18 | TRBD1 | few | CASSRSPDRAEDGYTF | TGTGCCAGCTCACGATCCCCGGACAGGGCAGAAGATGGCTACACCTTC
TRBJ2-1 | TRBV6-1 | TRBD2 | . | CASGGGTSGSSEQFF | TGTGCCAGCGGTGGCGGGACTAGCGGGAGCTCGGAGCAGTTCTTC
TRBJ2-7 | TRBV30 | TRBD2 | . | CAWSPRGLAGTYEQYF | TGTGCCTGGAGTCCTCGGGGACTAGCGGGAACCTACGAGCAGTACTTC
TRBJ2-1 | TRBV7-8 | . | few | CASSPPWGGSYNEQFF | TGTGCCAGCAGCCCTCCCTGGGGCGGATCCTACAATGAGCAGTTCTTC
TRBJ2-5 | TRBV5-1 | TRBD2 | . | CASSLLAGGIETQYF | TGCGCCAGCAGCCTTCTAGCGGGAGGGATAGAGACCCAGTACTTC
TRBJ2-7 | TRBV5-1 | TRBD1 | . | CASSLGLGQGDEQYF | TGCGCCAGCAGCTTGGGATTAGGGCAGGGGGACGAGCAGTACTTC
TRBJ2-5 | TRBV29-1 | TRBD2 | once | CSVWTSGSGETQYF | TGCAGCGTTTGGACTAGCGGGAGTGGAGAGACCCAGTACTTC
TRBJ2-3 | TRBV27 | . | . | CASRLGTVGTDTQYF | TGTGCCAGCAGACTTGGGACCGTAGGCACAGATACGCAGTATTTT
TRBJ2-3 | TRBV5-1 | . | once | CASSFSGTDTQYF | TGCGCCAGCAGTTTCTCCGGTACTGATACGCAGTATTTT
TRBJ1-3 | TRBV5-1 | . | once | CASSLRSSGNTIYF | TGCGCCAGCAGCTTGCGGAGCTCTGGAAACACCATATATTTT
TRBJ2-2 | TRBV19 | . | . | CASSIGTASGELFF | TGTGCCAGTAGTATTGGGACTGCGAGTGGGGAGCTGTTTTTT
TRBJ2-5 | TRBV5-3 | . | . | CARSTSTPGTQGGGETQYF | TGTGCCAGAAGCACCTCCACCCCCGGGACCCAAGGGGGAGGAGAGACCCAGTACTTC
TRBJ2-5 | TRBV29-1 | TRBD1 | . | CSVGQGEETQYF | TGCAGCGTGGGACAGGGTGAGGAGACCCAGTACTTC
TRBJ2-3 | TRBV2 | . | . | CASRWGSTDTQYF | TGTGCCAGCCGGTGGGGGAGCACAGATACGCAGTATTTT
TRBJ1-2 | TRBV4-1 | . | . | CASSPRGGGYTF | TGCGCCAGCAGCCCCCGGGGGGGTGGCTACACCTTC
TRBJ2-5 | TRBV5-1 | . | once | CASSLATGPQETQYF | TGCGCCAGCAGCTTGGCCACGGGGCCCCAAGAGACCCAGTACTTC
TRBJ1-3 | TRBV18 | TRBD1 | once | CASSPTGDSGNTIYF | TGTGCCAGCTCACCTACAGGGGACTCTGGAAACACCATATATTTT
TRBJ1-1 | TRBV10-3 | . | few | CAISESIVRANTEAFF | TGTGCCATCAGTGAGTCGATCGTGCGCGCGAACACTGAAGCTTTCTTT
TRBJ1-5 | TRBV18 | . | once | CASSASPDQPQHF | TGTGCCAGCTCTGCCTCCCCGGATCAGCCCCAGCATTTT
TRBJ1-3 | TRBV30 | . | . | CAWSLQVGAYSGNTIYF | TGTGCCTGGAGTCTCCAAGTGGGCGCCTACTCTGGAAACACCATATATTTT
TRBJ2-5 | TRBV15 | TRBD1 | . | CATSGRGTWQETQYF | TGTGCCACCAGCGGCAGGGGGACGTGGCAAGAGACCCAGTACTTC
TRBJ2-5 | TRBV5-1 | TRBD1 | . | CASSTYPPGTAKETQYF | TGCGCCAGCAGCACGTATCCCCCCGGGACAGCGAAAGAGACCCAGTACTTC
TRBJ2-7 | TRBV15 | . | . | CATSRDRWGPYEQYF | TGTGCCACCAGCAGAGATCGGTGGGGCCCCTACGAGCAGTACTTC
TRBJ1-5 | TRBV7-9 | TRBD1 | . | CASSRQGSNQPQHF | TGTGCCAGCAGTCGACAGGGGAGCAATCAGCCCCAGCATTTT
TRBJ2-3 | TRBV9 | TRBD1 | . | CASSVVGTGIPDTQYF | TGTGCCAGCAGCGTAGTAGGGACAGGGATCCCAGATACGCAGTATTTT
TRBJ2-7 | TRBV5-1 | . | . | CASSLVGEEQYF | TGCGCCAGCAGCTTGGTTGGGGAAGAGCAGTACTTC
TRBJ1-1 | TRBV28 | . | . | CASTPLGGGDTEAFF | TGTGCCAGCACCCCCTTAGGGGGTGGTGACACTGAAGCTTTCTTT
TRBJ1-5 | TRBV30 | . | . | CAWAGDINQPQHF | TGTGCCTGGGCAGGGGACATAAATCAGCCCCAGCATTTT
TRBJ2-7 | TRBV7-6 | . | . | CASTLGPNRDRYEQYF | TGTGCCAGCACCCTAGGACCTAACAGGGACCGGTACGAGCAGTACTTC
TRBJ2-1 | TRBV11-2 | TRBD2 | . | CASSLGLAIYNEQFF | TGTGCCAGCAGCTTAGGACTAGCAATCTACAATGAGCAGTTCTTC
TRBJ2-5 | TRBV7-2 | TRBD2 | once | CASSQGLAGGETQYF | TGTGCCAGCAGCCAGGGACTAGCGGGAGGAGAGACCCAGTACTTC
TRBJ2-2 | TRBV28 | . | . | CASSLNTGELFF | TGTGCCAGCAGTTTGAACACCGGGGAGCTGTTTTTT
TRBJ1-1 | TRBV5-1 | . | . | CASSLVVGQNTEAFF | TGCGCCAGCAGCTTGGTGGTGGGACAGAACACTGAAGCTTTCTTT
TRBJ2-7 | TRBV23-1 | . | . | CASSQYKGLNEQYF | TGCGCCAGCAGTCAATACAAGGGGTTAAACGAGCAGTACTTC
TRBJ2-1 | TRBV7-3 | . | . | CASSFSENNEQFF | TGTGCCAGCAGCTTCAGCGAAAACAATGAGCAGTTCTTC
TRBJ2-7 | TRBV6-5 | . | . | CASSYLYEQYF | TGTGCCAGCAGTTATCTCTACGAGCAGTACTTC
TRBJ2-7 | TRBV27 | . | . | CASSFSRSYEQYF | TGTGCCAGCAGTTTCAGTCGCTCCTACGAGCAGTACTTC
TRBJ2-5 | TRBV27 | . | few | CASSLTETQYF | TGTGCCAGCAGTTTAACCGAGACCCAGTACTTC
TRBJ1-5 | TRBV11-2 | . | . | CASSSQGGQPQHF | TGTGCCAGCAGCTCACAGGGCGGCCAGCCCCAGCATTTT
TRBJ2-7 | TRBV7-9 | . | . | CASSWGRNSYEQYF | TGTGCCAGCAGCTGGGGACGGAACTCCTACGAGCAGTACTTC
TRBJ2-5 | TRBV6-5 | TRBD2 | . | CASSLAGKETQYF | TGTGCCAGCAGTTTAGCGGGAAAAGAGACCCAGTACTTC
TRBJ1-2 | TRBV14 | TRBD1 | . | CASSHTGGAEGYTF | TGTGCCAGCAGCCATACAGGGGGCGCGGAGGGCTACACCTTC
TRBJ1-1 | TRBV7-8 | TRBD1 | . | CASSLNRGNTEAFF | TGTGCCAGCAGCCTTAACAGGGGGAACACTGAAGCTTTCTTT
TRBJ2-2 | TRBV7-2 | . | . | CASSLGVNTGELFF | TGTGCCAGCAGCTTAGGAGTGAACACCGGGGAGCTGTTTTTT
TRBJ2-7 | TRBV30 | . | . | CAWSRQRAYEQYF | TGTGCCTGGTCCCGGCAAAGAGCCTACGAGCAGTACTTC